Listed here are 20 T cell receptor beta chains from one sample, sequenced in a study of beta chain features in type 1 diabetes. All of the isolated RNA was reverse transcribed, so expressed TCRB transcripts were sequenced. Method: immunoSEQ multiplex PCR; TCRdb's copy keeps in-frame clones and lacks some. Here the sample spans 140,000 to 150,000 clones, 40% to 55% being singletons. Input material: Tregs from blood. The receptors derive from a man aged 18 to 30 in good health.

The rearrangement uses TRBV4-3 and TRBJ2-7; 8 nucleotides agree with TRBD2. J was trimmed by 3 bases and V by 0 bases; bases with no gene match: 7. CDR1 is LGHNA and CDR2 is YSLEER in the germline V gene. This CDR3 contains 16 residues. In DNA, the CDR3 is TGCGCCAGCAGCCAAGATCTGGCTAGCGGGTACTACGAGCAGTACTTC. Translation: CASSQDLASGYYEQYF.

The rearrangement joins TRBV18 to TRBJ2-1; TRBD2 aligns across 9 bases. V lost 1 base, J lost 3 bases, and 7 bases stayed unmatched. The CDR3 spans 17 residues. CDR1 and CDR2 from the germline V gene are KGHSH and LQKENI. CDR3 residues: CASSPLSSGTNYNEQFF. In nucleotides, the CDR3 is TGTGCCAGCTCACCACTCTCTAGCGGGACGAACTACAATGAGCAGTTCTTC.

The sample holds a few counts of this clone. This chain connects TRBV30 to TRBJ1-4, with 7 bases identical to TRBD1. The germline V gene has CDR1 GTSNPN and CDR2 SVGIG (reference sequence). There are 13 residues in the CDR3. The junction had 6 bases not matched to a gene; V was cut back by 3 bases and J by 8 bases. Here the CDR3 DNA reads TGTGCCTGGAGAAACAGGGGCGGCGAAAAACTGTTTTTT. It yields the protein CAWRNRGGEKLFF. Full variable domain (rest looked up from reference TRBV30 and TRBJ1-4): SQTIHQWPATLVQPVGSPLSLECTVEGTSNPNLYWYRQAAGRGLQLLFYSVGIGQISSEVPQNLSASRPQDRQFILSSKKLLLSDSGFYLCAWRNRGGEKLFFGSGTQLSVL.

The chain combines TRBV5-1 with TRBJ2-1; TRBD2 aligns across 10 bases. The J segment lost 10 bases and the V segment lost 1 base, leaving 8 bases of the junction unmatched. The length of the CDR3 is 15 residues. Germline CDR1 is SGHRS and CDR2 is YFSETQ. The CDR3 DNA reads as TGCGCCAGCAGCTTGAGCCTAGCGGGAGTAGGAGAGCAGTTCTTC. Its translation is CASSLSLAGVGEQFF. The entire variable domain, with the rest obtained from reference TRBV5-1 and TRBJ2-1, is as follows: KAGVTQTPRYLIKTRGQQVTLSCSPISGHRSVSWYQQTPGQGLQFLFEYFSETQRNKGNFPGRFSGRQFSNSRSEMNVSTLELGDSALYLCASSLSLAGVGEQFFGPGTRLTVL.

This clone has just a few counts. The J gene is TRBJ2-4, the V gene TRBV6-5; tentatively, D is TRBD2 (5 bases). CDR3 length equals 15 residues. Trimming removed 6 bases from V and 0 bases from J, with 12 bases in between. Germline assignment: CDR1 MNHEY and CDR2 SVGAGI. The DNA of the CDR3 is TGTGCCAGCAGCCCAGCCGGGGTAGCCAAAAACATTCAGTACTTC. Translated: CASSPAGVAKNIQYF.

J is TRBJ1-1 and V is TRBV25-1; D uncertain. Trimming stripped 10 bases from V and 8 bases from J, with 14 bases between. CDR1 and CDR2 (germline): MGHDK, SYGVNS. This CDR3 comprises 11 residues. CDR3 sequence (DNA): TGTGCCATCACGTCAGGCGACGAAGCTTTCTTT. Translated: CAITSGDEAFF.

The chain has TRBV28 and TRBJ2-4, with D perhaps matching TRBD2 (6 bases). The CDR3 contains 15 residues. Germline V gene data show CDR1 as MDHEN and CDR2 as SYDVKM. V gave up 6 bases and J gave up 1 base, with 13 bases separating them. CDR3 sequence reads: CASSRPGRAKNIQYF. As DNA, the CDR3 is TGTGCCAGCAGCCGCCCTGGGAGGGCCAAAAACATTCAGTACTTC. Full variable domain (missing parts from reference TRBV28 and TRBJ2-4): DVKVTQSSRYLVKRTGEKVFLECVQDMDHENMFWYRQDPGLGLRLIYFSYDVKMKEKGDIPEGYSVSREKKERFSLILESASTNQTSMYLCASSRPGRAKNIQYFGAGTRLSVL.

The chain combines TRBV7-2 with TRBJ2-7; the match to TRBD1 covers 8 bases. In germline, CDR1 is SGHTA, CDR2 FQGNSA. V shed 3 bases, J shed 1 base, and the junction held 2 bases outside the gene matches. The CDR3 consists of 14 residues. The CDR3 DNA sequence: TGTGCCAGCAGCTTTGGGGACAGGTCCTACGAGCAGTACTTC. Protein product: CASSFGDRSYEQYF.

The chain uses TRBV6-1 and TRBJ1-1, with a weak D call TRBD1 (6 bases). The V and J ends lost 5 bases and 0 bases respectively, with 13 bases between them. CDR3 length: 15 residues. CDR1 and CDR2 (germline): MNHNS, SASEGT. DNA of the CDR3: TGTGCCAGCAGTCCCCGGACAGCCTTGAACACTGAAGCTTTCTTT. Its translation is CASSPRTALNTEAFF.

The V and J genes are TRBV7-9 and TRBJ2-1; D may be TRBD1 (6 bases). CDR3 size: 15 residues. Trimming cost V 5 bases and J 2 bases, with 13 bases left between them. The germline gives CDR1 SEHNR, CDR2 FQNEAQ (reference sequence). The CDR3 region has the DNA TGTGCCAGCAGCCCTACAGGGTTAGCCTACAATGAGCAGTTCTTC. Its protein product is CASSPTGLAYNEQFF.

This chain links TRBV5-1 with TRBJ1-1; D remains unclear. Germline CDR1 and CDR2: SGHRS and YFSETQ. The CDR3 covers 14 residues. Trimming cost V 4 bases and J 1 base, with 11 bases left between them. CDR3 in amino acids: CASSLSPGNTEAFF. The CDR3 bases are TGCGCCAGCAGCCTCAGTCCAGGGAACACTGAAGCTTTCTTT.

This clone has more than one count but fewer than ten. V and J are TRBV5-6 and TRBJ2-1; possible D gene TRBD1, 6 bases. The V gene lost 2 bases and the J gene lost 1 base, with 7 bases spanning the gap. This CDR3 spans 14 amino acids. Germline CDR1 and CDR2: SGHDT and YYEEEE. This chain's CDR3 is CASSFTGSYNEQFF. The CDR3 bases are TGTGCCAGCAGCTTCACAGGGTCCTACAATGAGCAGTTCTTC.

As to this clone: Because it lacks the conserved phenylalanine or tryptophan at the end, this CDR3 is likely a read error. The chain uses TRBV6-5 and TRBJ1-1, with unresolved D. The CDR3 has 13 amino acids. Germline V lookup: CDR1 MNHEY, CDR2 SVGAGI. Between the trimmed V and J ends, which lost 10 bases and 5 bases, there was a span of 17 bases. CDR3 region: CAIRAADRTEAFL. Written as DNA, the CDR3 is TGTGCCATCAGAGCGGCTGATAGGACTGAAGCTTTCCTT.

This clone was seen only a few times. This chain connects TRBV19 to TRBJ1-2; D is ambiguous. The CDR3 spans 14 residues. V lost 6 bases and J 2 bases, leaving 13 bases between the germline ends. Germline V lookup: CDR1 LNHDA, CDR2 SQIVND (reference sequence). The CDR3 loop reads CASSPRSRNYGYTF. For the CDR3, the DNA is TGTGCCAGTAGCCCCCGGAGCAGAAACTATGGCTACACCTTC.

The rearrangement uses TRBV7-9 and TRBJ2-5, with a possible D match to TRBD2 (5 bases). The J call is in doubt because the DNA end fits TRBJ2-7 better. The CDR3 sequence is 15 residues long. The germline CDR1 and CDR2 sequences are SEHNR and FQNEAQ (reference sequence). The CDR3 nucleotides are TGTGCCAGCAGCCGGGGTCCTAGGGTGGGCTACGAGCAGTACTTC. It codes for CASSRGPRVGYEQYF.

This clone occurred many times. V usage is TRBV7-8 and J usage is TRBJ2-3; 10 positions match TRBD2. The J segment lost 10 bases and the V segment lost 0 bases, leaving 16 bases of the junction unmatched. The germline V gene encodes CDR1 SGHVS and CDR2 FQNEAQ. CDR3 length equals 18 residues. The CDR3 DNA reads TGTGCCAGCAGCTTAGCGCATCTCGGGACTAGCGACCCGCGTTCGCAGTATTTT. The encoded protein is CASSLAHLGTSDPRSQYF.

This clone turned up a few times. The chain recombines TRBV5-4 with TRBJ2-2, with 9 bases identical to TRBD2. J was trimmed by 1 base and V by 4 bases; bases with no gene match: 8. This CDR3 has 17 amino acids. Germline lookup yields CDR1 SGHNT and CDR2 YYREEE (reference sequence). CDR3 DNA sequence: TGTGCCAGCAGCCCATTTTGGCGGGGGGGGAACACCGGGGAGCTGTTTTTT. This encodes CASSPFWRGGNTGELFF.

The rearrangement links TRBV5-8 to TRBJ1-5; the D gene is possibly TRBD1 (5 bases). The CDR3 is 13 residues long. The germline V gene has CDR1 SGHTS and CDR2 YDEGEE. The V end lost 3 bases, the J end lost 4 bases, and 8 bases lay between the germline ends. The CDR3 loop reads CASSWGRNQPQHF. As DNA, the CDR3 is TGTGCCAGCAGCTGGGGCAGGAATCAGCCCCAGCATTTT.

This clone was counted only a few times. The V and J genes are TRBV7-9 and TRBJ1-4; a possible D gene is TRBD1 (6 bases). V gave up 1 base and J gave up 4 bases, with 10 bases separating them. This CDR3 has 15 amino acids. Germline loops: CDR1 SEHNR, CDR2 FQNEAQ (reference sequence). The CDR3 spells CASSLEQGGNEKLFF. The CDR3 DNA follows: TGTGCCAGCAGCTTAGAACAGGGCGGTAATGAAAAACTGTTTTTT. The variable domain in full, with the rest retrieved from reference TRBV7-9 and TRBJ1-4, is DTGVSQNPRHKITKRGQNVTFRCDPISEHNRLYWYRQTLGQGPEFLTYFQNEAQLEKSRLLSDRFSAERPKGSFSTLEIQRTEQGDSAMYLCASSLEQGGNEKLFFGSGTQLSVL.

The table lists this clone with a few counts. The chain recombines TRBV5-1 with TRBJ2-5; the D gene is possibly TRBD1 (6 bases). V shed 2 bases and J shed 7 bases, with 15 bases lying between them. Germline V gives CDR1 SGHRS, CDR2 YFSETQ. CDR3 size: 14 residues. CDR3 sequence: CASSFRTGSVTQYF. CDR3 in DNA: TGCGCCAGCAGCTTTCGTACAGGGTCGGTGACCCAGTACTTC.